The next 5 T cell receptor beta chains were all read from a single sample in a study of T cells in Graves' hyperthyroidism and ophthalmopathy. The TCR beta CDR3 regions underwent amplification using RNA transcripts as the source. When the TCR CDR3 underwent first-round RT-PCR, the HTBI primer set was used. TCRdb reprocessed the multiplex PCR reads with MiXCR, giving one entry per CDR3 protein. This repertoire shows hundreds of thousands of distinct CDR3 sequences, around 13% found once; its top ten account for under 15%. The sequencing sample was made of blood. The receptors stem from a woman between 45 and 65 years old with Graves' ophthalmopathy.

The chain carries TRBV20-1 and TRBJ2-1, with 15 bases aligning to TRBD2. V was clipped by 3 bases and J by 10 bases; unmatched bases: 7. The CDR3 has 15 amino acids. Germline V lookup: CDR1 DFQATT, CDR2 SNEGSKA (reference sequence). The CDR3 reads CSASLSGTSGREQFF. The CDR3 region has the DNA TGCAGTGCTAGTTTATCCGGGACTAGCGGGAGGGAGCAGTTCTTC.

In DNA form, the CDR3 reads TGCGCCAGCAGCCAGGCCGGACAGGGGGCTCACGAGCAGTACTTC. Residues: CASSQAGQGAHEQYF. The chain carries TRBV4-1 and TRBJ2-7; 11 bases line up with TRBD1. V trimming: 3 bases; J trimming: 5 bases; junction bases outside the gene matches: 6. Germline loops: CDR1 MGHRA, CDR2 YSYEKL. This CDR3 has 15 amino acids.

This clonotype was recorded at least ten times. The V gene is TRBV20-1, the J gene TRBJ2-5, with D perhaps given as TRBD1 or TRBD2 (5 bases each). Trimming stripped 4 bases from V and 4 bases from J, with 13 bases between. The CDR3 runs to 13 residues. The V gene's germline CDR1 is DFQATT and CDR2 SNEGSKA (reference sequence). The CDR3 sequence: CSANQGSGETQYF. In nucleotides, the CDR3 is TGCAGTGCTAATCAGGGAAGCGGAGAGACCCAGTACTTC.

With respect to this clonotype: Compared with germline, one end of the junction differs, possibly owing to a read error. V and J are TRBV12-3 or TRBV12-4 and TRBJ2-4; D might be TRBD2 (7 bases). This CDR3 has 17 residues. The DNA for the CDR3 is TGTGCCAGCAGTGTAGGGGGGGCAGCCCTAGCCAAAAACATTCGGTACTTC. Amino acids: CASSVGGAALAKNIRYF.

This clonotype was seen at least ten times. The V call is TRBV12-3 or TRBV12-4, the J call TRBJ1-3; no firm D call. Trimming pared 5 bases from V and 0 bases from J, leaving 23 bases between. CDR3 length equals 19 residues. The CDR3 DNA reads TGTGCCAGCAGTGATACAGTCGCCCCTGCCTCGAGCTCTGGAAACACCATATATTTT. Its translation: CASSDTVAPASSSGNTIYF.